This entry lists 6 T cell receptor beta chains sequenced from one sample in a study of blood T cell repertoires in COVID-19. Profiled with immunoSEQ multiplex PCR; TCRdb holds only in-frame clones, not every one. The sample records 250,000 to 300,000 clones, less than 90% being singletons. Sequenced material: peripheral blood. The origin of the receptors is a woman aged 25-40 years with COVID-19, enrolled during active disease.

In its sample, this clone was seen once. The chain employs TRBV6-4 and TRBJ2-7; maybe TRBD1 (7 bases). This CDR3 is built from 16 residues. Per germline, CDR1 MRHNA and CDR2 SNTAGT. Trimming shortened V by 2 bases and J by 7 bases, and 21 bases separated the two germline ends. CDR3: CASSDLTQGGHWEQYF. DNA for the CDR3: TGTGCCAGCAGTGACCTAACTCAGGGGGGCCATTGGGAGCAGTACTTC.

The chain employs TRBV19 and TRBJ2-2; unclear D gene. The CDR3 extends over 12 amino acids. The germline CDR1 and CDR2 sequences are LNHDA and SQIVND (reference sequence). Trimming cost V 3 bases and J 6 bases, with 5 bases left between them. The CDR3 here is CASSIRAGELFF. As DNA, the CDR3 is TGTGCCAGTAGTATCCGGGCCGGGGAGCTGTTTTTT.

This chain joins TRBV19 and TRBJ2-2; TRBD1 is a possible D gene (6 bases). This CDR3 has 16 residues. Trimming stripped 4 bases from V and 6 bases from J, with 18 bases between. Germline CDR1 LNHDA, CDR2 SQIVND (reference sequence). The DNA of the CDR3 is TGTGCCAGTAGTAGCTCACGGTACAGGGTGGCCGGGGAGCTGTTTTTT. This sequence encodes CASSSSRYRVAGELFF.

This clone showed up just a few times. The V call is TRBV28, the J call TRBJ1-6, with D tentatively TRBD1 (6 bases). The V end was cut by 7 bases, the J end by 0 bases, with 10 bases between. From germline, CDR1 is MDHEN and CDR2 SYDVKM. This CDR3 is 15 amino acids long. CDR3 in DNA: TGTGCCAGCATCAGGGGCTCCTCCTATAATTCACCCCTCCACTTT. It yields the protein CASIRGSSYNSPLHF.

The chain combines TRBV5-1 with TRBJ2-1, with 7 bases fitting TRBD1. This CDR3 contains 14 residues. Germline CDR1 SGHRS, CDR2 YFSETQ. The V gene end was trimmed by 4 bases and the J gene end by 4 bases; junction bases not matched to a gene: 5. The CDR3 protein is CASSGTALYNEQFF. The DNA for the CDR3 is TGCGCCAGCAGCGGGACAGCGCTATACAATGAGCAGTTCTTC.

The rearrangement uses TRBV21-1 and TRBJ1-2; the listed D gene, TRBD1, was not tested against the DNA. TRBV21-1 constitutes a pseudogene. The CDR3 extends over 16 amino acids. Here the CDR3 DNA reads TGTGCCAGCAGCAAAGGTGATTACAGGGTGAGTGATGGCTACACCTTC. Its translation: CASSKGDYRVSDGYTF.